This TCR beta chain comes out of a study of OX40 agonist ivuxolimab in advanced cancers. Notes on the study in general: Low normalized T-cell clonal expansion was also seen in some nonresponders. CD4+ T cells averaged fewer expanded clones than CD8+ T cells.

The V and J ends lost 5 bases and 3 bases respectively, with 12 bases between them. The CDR3 loop spans 13 amino acids. The germline V gene has CDR1 SGHKS and CDR2 YYEKEE (reference sequence). Patients were excluded for autoimmune disease history or systemic immunosuppression. Repertoires were generated with immunoSEQ multiplex PCR, while TCRdb's copy carries only in-frame clones and drops some. The sample yields some 68,000 clones, approximately 86% seen once. As for this clone: Its antigen remains unidentified.

The V gene is TRBV5-5, the J gene TRBJ2-7; D is perhaps TRBD2 (5 bases). The material was CD4+ or CD8+ T cells sorted from blood, obtained in a trial of the OX40 agonist ivuxolimab. The TCR was taken from an adult with an advanced solid tumor such as melanoma, head and neck, liver or kidney cancer. CDR3: CASRGSGLYEQYF. The CDR3 nucleotides are TGTGCCAGCAGAGGGTCAGGACTCTACGAGCAGTACTTC.